These 5 T cell receptor beta chains were all obtained from the same sample, sequenced in a study of blood T cell repertoires in COVID-19. The repertoire was sequenced with immunoSEQ multiplex PCR; TCRdb's copy has only in-frame clones and lacks some. The table shows some 130,000 clones, with approximately 89% occurring only once. Sequenced sample: peripheral blood. These receptors all come from a man in his forties or fifties with acute or convalescent COVID-19.

The chain has TRBV30 and TRBJ1-1, with 8 bases identical to TRBD1. Per the germline V gene, CDR1 is GTSNPN and CDR2 is SVGIG (reference sequence). V shed 0 bases, J shed 3 bases, and the junction held 15 bases outside the gene matches. There are 18 residues in the CDR3. CDR3 amino acids: CAWSVRGTGLGVDTEAFF. The CDR3 DNA reads TGTGCCTGGAGTGTACGGGGGACAGGCCTAGGGGTGGACACTGAAGCTTTCTTT.

This clone was seen only once. The chain couples TRBV4-1 to TRBJ1-2; 7 nucleotides match TRBD1. There are 14 residues in the CDR3. With 1 base clipped from V and 2 bases from J, the junction kept 1 base outside the gene matches. CDR1 is MGHRA, CDR2 YSYEKL, per germline. The CDR3 DNA follows: TGCGCCAGCAGCCAAGTGACAGGGAACTATGGCTACACCTTC. This encodes CASSQVTGNYGYTF.

The rearrangement uses TRBV5-1 and TRBJ1-1; D ambiguous. The germline V and J ends were trimmed by 0 bases and 6 bases, with 15 bases remaining between them. Germline-derived CDR1 and CDR2 are SGHRS and YFSETQ. The CDR3 is made up of 15 amino acids. The CDR3 DNA reads as TGCGCCAGCAGCTTGGCGGGGAGAGGAAGCTCTGAAGCTTTCTTT. This gives the protein CASSLAGRGSSEAFF.

As DNA, the CDR3 is TGTGCCAGCAGTGCCCCATGGGGAGGGAGCTCCTACAATGAGCAGTTCTTC. Translated, it gives CASSAPWGGSSYNEQFF. V is TRBV28 and J is TRBJ2-1; 7 nucleotides match TRBD2. There are 17 residues in the CDR3. With V trimmed by 5 bases and J by 0 bases, 10 bases remained unmatched. Germline CDR1 and CDR2: MDHEN and SYDVKM.

This chain uses TRBV5-4 with TRBJ1-1; tentative D call: TRBD1 (5 bases). This CDR3 spans 13 amino acids. Trimming removed 4 bases from V and 11 bases from J, with 18 bases in between. Germline V lookup: CDR1 SGHNT, CDR2 YYREEE (reference sequence). This chain's CDR3 is CASSRRGDGVAFF. CDR3 DNA sequence: TGTGCCAGCAGCCGTCGGGGGGACGGAGTGGCTTTCTTT.